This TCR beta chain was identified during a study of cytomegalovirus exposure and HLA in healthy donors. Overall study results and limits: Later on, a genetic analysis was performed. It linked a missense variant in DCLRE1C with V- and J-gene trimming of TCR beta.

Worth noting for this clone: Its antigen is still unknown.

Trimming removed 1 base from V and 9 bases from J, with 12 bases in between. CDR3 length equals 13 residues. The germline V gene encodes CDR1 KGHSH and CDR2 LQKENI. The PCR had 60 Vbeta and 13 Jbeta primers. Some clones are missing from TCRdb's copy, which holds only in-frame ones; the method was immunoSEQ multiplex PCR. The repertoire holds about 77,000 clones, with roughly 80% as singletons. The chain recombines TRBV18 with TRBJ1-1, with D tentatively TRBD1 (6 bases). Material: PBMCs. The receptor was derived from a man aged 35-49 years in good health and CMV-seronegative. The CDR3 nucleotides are TGTGCCAGCTCACCACAACAGGGATCCCAAGCTTTCTTT. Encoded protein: CASSPQQGSQAFF.